These 9 T cell receptor beta chains share one sample of origin, sequenced in a study of vaccination and CD4 T cells after COVID-19. Treatment in this sample: roughly 11-day PBMC culture with coronavirus spike peptide pools or control peptides (ViraFEST assay). Cultured CD4+ T-cell DNA underwent Oncomine TCR Beta short-read sequencing. TCRdb used MiXCR to reprocess the PCR reads, holding one entry per CDR3 protein. The sample lists more than 13,000 distinct CDR3 sequences; about four fifths were seen once. No antigen has been assigned to these receptors. Sequencing was performed on CD4+ T cells from blood, cultured in vitro. The receptors here all came from a human donor who had recovered from COVID-19.

The chain couples TRBV15 to TRBJ2-2; D possibly uses TRBD1 or TRBD2 (7 bases each). Germline V lookup: CDR1 LNHNV, CDR2 YYDKDF (reference sequence). The CDR3 extends over 15 amino acids. V dropped 1 base and J dropped 4 bases, with 10 bases sitting between them. The CDR3 DNA reads TGTGCCACCAGCAGAGCCAGGGGGGGCACCGGGGAGCTGTTTTTT. Translated: CATSRARGGTGELFF.

The chain couples TRBV7-6 to TRBJ1-6, with TRBD1 matching over 9 bases. This CDR3 region has 15 residues. Germline loops: CDR1 SGHVS, CDR2 FNYEAQ. V trimming: 5 bases; J trimming: 10 bases; junction bases outside the gene matches: 9. CDR3 DNA sequence: TGTGCCAGCAGCACCCGGACAGGGGCTGAATCACCCCTCCACTTT. Amino acid sequence: CASSTRTGAESPLHF. Variable domain in full (rest from reference TRBV7-6 and TRBJ1-6): GAGVSQSPRYKVTKRGQDVALRCDPISGHVSLYWYRQALGQGPEFLTYFNYEAQQDKSGLPNDRFSAERPEGSISTLTIQRTEQRDSAMYRCASSTRTGAESPLHFGNGTRLTVT.

The V call is TRBV7-6, the J call TRBJ1-5, with D unclear. V gave up 0 bases and J gave up 7 bases, with 13 bases separating them. This CDR3 comprises 15 residues. Germline V CDR1 and CDR2: SGHVS, FNYEAQ. CDR3 residues: CASSLAGAVGQPQHF. CDR3 nucleotides: TGTGCCAGCAGCTTAGCCGGTGCCGTGGGGCAGCCCCAGCATTTT.

This clonotype showed up just a few times. The gene calls are TRBV7-8 and TRBJ1-2; D is ambiguous. This CDR3 contains 13 residues. Trimming took off 5 bases at V and 2 bases at J, with 9 bases between the two ends. Germline V gene sequence: CDR1 SGHVS, CDR2 FQNEAQ. Here the CDR3 DNA reads TGTGCCAGCAGCCAGACGGACAACTATGGCTACACCTTC. Its translation: CASSQTDNYGYTF.

This clonotype appeared once. The chain recombines TRBV30 with TRBJ1-2, with D unclear. The V end was cut by 1 base, the J end by 0 bases, with 12 bases between. In germline, CDR1 is GTSNPN, CDR2 SVGIG (reference sequence). The CDR3 sequence is 15 residues long. This CDR3 is CAWSGEGIPNYGYTF. CDR3 coding DNA: TGTGCCTGGAGTGGGGAGGGAATCCCTAACTATGGCTACACCTTC.

The chain couples TRBV6-1 to TRBJ1-1; D perhaps matches TRBD1 (6 bases). V was trimmed by 10 bases and J by 1 base, leaving 13 bases between them. CDR1 is MNHNS, CDR2 SASEGT, per germline. CDR3 length equals 13 residues. For the CDR3, the DNA is TGTGCCACTACGGCAGGGGAGAACACTGAAGCTTTCTTT. This gives the protein CATTAGENTEAFF.

This rearrangement joins TRBV30 to TRBJ2-3, with 9 bases identical to TRBD2. Germline V lookup: CDR1 GTSNPN, CDR2 SVGIG (reference sequence). This CDR3 has 15 residues. V shed 3 bases, J shed 2 bases, and the junction held 6 bases outside the gene matches. DNA for the CDR3: TGTGCCTGGAGGCGGGGCGGGAGGGCCACAGATACGCAGTATTTT. Its translation is CAWRRGGRATDTQYF.

J is TRBJ1-2 and V is TRBV7-2; 7 nucleotides match TRBD1. This CDR3 comprises 12 residues. Germline CDR1 is SGHTA and CDR2 is FQGNSA. With V trimmed by 5 bases and J by 8 bases, 5 bases remained unmatched. This chain's CDR3 is CASSTGVWGYTF. Here the CDR3 DNA reads TGTGCCAGCAGCACAGGGGTATGGGGCTACACCTTC.

The chain links TRBV6-1 to TRBJ1-5, with D perhaps TRBD1 (5 bases). V dropped 7 bases and J dropped 2 bases, with 15 bases sitting between them. CDR3 length: 15 residues. Germline V lookup: CDR1 MNHNS, CDR2 SASEGT. CDR3 nucleotide sequence: TGTGCCAGCAACCCCTCGGGGGGAGGCAATCAGCCCCAGCATTTT. Translation: CASNPSGGGNQPQHF.